This T cell receptor beta chain originates from a study of vaccination and CD4 T cells after COVID-19. Whole-study context: Median time from second vaccine dose to sampling was approximately 74 days (14 to 241).

The Oncomine TCR Beta short-read assay was what sequenced the DNA obtained from cultured CD4+ T cells. MiXCR was run by TCRdb on the PCR reads, yielding one entry per CDR3 protein. The repertoire holds roughly 20,000 distinct CDR3 sequences, with around 30% as singletons. Regarding treatment: approximately 9-day PBMC culture with coronavirus spike peptide pools or control peptides (ViraFEST assay). Peptide pools at around 9.1 ug/ml, together with around 10 IU/ml IL-2, were added to cultures of roughly 2.1 million PBMCs per well. Germline CDR1 and CDR2: MNHEY and SMNVEV (reference sequence). J was trimmed by 2 bases and V by 8 bases; bases with no gene match: 5. There are 17 residues in the CDR3. This clonotype showed up just a few times. What it binds is unknown. Notes on the study in general: No early post-infection timepoints were studied, and convalescent patients studied were relatively few.

The receptor's source is a human donor with COVID-19. The chain links TRBV27 to TRBJ2-2; TRBD2 aligns across 16 bases. The sequenced sample consisted of cultured CD4+ T cells from blood. The CDR3 DNA reads TGTGCCAGCTGGGGACTAGCGGGGGGGGTTAACACCGGGGAGCTGTTTTTT. Amino acids: CASWGLAGGVNTGELFF.